This entry lists 12 T cell receptor beta chains sequenced from one sample in a study (dated by TCRdb to 2016 to 2018). Libraries were made using RT-PCR. TCRdb names Illumina MiSeq as the instrument used. TCRdb applied fastp at Q25 and MiXCR to the public reads, then kept only in-frame beta chains. Records with the same CDR3 protein are collapsed into one entry carrying the most frequent genes and DNA. Recorded for this sample are about 680,000 distinct CDR3 sequences; 11% to 15% of them occurred a single time. Together, the top ten hold 3.6% of the sample. The sequenced sample consisted of memory CD4+ T cells from blood. All receptors come from a female donor in good health, serving as a healthy control.

The V call is TRBV6-5, the J call TRBJ1-4; D uncertain. The CDR3 has 16 residues. Germline CDR1 and CDR2: MNHEY and SVGAGI. V gave up 4 bases and J gave up 0 bases, with 12 bases separating them. DNA for the CDR3: TGTGCCAGCAGTTTGGGGAAACTTGCAACTAATGAAAAACTGTTTTTT. Its translation is CASSLGKLATNEKLFF.

This clonotype turned up a few times. This sequence joins TRBV12-3 or TRBV12-4 and TRBJ2-7; D is unresolved. V lost 3 bases, J lost 0 bases, and 12 bases lay in between. The CDR3 has 15 amino acids. The CDR3 DNA reads as TGTGCCAGCAGTTTTCAGCAAGTTAGCTCCTACGAGCAGTACTTC. The encoded protein is CASSFQQVSSYEQYF.

In its sample, this clonotype was seen many times. The J gene is TRBJ1-1, the V gene TRBV20-1; no reliable D call. With 1 base removed from V and 1 base from J, the gap between germline ends came to 4 bases. Germline V gene lookup returns CDR1 DFQATT and CDR2 SNEGSKA (reference sequence). CDR3 length: 12 amino acids. The CDR3 DNA is TGCAGTGCTAGAGTCCAGAACACTGAAGCTTTCTTT. It is translated as CSARVQNTEAFF.

To note about this clonotype: A read error is possible here, since a much larger clone lies one base away. Given the absence of the conserved phenylalanine or tryptophan at the CDR3 end, a read error is likely. The V gene is TRBV29-1, the J gene TRBJ2-1; 7 positions match TRBD1. The V gene's germline CDR1 is SQVTM and CDR2 ANQGSEA. CDR3 length: 16 amino acids. V shed 4 bases and J 0 bases; nucleotides not matched to a gene: 9. The CDR3 nucleotides read TGCAGCGTTGCCCTCTTGCGGACAGGCTCCTACAATGAGCAGTTCTTA. Its translation: CSVALLRTGSYNEQFL.

This clonotype came up many times. The CDR3 sequence: CASSLDLYGTDTQYF. The CDR3 DNA sequence: TGCGCCAGCAGCTTGGACCTCTACGGCACAGATACGCAGTATTTT. The V call is TRBV5-1, the J call TRBJ2-3; D is uncertain. Germline lookup yields CDR1 SGHRS and CDR2 YFSETQ. V lost 0 bases and J 1 base, leaving 9 bases between the germline ends. The CDR3 runs to 15 residues.

This sequence joins TRBV20-1 and TRBJ2-1; D unresolved. Trimming shortened V by 3 bases and J by 5 bases, and 14 bases separated the two germline ends. Per the germline V gene, CDR1 is DFQATT and CDR2 is SNEGSKA (reference sequence). The CDR3 extends over 14 amino acids. The CDR3 spells CSARRHGVDNEQFF. In DNA, the CDR3 is TGCAGTGCTAGGAGGCACGGCGTAGACAATGAGCAGTTCTTC.

As for this clonotype: A much larger clonotype is one base distant, so this may be a read error. This chain uses TRBV5-5 with TRBJ2-7, with 7 positions matching TRBD1. From germline, CDR1 is SGHKS and CDR2 YYEKEE (reference sequence). CDR3 size: 15 residues. CDR3 residues: CASSFAGTDTYKQYF. CDR3 coding DNA: TGTGCCAGCAGCTTCGCCGGGACAGACACCTACAAGCAGTACTTC.

The V and J genes are TRBV11-2 and TRBJ2-5, with D perhaps assigned TRBD1 or TRBD2 (7 bases each). Germline assignment: CDR1 SGHAT and CDR2 FQNNGV. The CDR3 extends over 16 amino acids. The ends were cut back, 3 bases at V and 5 bases at J, with 19 bases in the middle. The CDR3 is CASSFLLGGGRETQYF. CDR3 nucleotide sequence: TGTGCCAGCAGCTTTCTTTTGGGAGGGGGCCGGGAGACCCAGTACTTC. Full variable domain (outside the CDR3, taken from reference TRBV11-2 and TRBJ2-5): EAGVAQSPRYKIIEKRQSVAFWCNPISGHATLYWYQQILGQGPKLLIQFQNNGVVDDSQLPKDRFSAERLKGVDSTLKIQPAKLEDSAVYLCASSFLLGGGRETQYFGPGTRLLVL.

This clonotype was seen only a few times. V gene TRBV5-1 combines with J gene TRBJ2-3, with 7 bases fitting TRBD1. The CDR3 runs 15 residues. V was pared by 0 bases and J by 4 bases, with 5 bases of the junction left unmatched. CDR1 and CDR2 (germline): SGHRS, YFSETQ. The DNA for the CDR3 is TGCGCCAGCAGCTTGGGACAGGGTAGTGCAGATACGCAGTATTTT. This translates into CASSLGQGSADTQYF. Drawing the rest from reference TRBV5-1 and TRBJ2-3, the complete variable domain is KAGVTQTPRYLIKTRGQQVTLSCSPISGHRSVSWYQQTPGQGLQFLFEYFSETQRNKGNFPGRFSGRQFSNSRSEMNVSTLELGDSALYLCASSLGQGSADTQYFGPGTRLTVL.

The rearrangement links TRBV12-3 or TRBV12-4 to TRBJ2-3; 8 bases line up with TRBD1. This CDR3 has 12 residues. J was trimmed by 7 bases and V by 6 bases; bases with no gene match: 3. The CDR3 sequence: CASRDRVYTQYF. The CDR3 DNA sequence: TGTGCCAGCAGGGACAGGGTTTATACGCAGTATTTT.

The table lists this clonotype with a count of one. DNA for the CDR3: TGTGCCACCAGTGATTTTAGCGGGAGCAATGAGCAGTTCTTC. This gives the protein CATSDFSGSNEQFF. This chain joins TRBV24-1 and TRBJ2-1; 9 bases map to TRBD2. This CDR3 region has 14 residues. Germline loops: CDR1 KGHDR, CDR2 SFDVKD. V was pared by 1 base and J by 6 bases, with 0 bases of the junction left unmatched.

The chain employs TRBV18 and TRBJ1-3, with TRBD1 as a possible D gene (6 bases). Germline V lookup: CDR1 KGHSH, CDR2 LQKENI. The CDR3 is made up of 16 amino acids. With 2 bases removed from V and 2 bases from J, the gap between germline ends came to 13 bases. CDR3 amino acids: CASSPVQGLPGNTIYF. DNA for the CDR3: TGTGCCAGCTCACCAGTGCAGGGGCTGCCTGGAAACACCATATATTTT.